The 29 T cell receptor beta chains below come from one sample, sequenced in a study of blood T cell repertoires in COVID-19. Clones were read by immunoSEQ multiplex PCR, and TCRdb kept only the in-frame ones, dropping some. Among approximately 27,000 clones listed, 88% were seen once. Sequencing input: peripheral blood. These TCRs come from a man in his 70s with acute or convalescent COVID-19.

CDR3 DNA: TGTGCCAGCAGTGATAAGGGGCTCGGTGAAAAACTGTTTTTT. Residues: CASSDKGLGEKLFF. V is TRBV6-1 and J is TRBJ1-4; the D gene is possibly TRBD1 (5 bases). Trimming took off 3 bases at V and 7 bases at J, with 12 bases between the two ends. The CDR3 has 14 residues. Germline CDR1 and CDR2: MNHNS and SASEGT.

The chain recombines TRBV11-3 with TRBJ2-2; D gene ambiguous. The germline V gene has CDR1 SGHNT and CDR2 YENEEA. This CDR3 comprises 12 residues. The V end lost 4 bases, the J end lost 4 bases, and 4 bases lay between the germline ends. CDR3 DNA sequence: TGTGCCAGCAGCTCCAGCACCGGGGAGCTGTTTTTT. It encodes CASSSSTGELFF.

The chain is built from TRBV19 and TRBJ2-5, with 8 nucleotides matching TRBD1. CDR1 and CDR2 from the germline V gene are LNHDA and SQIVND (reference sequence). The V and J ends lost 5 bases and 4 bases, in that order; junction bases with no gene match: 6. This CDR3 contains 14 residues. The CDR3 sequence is CASSVAGTGETQYF. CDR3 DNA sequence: TGTGCCAGTAGTGTTGCCGGGACAGGAGAGACCCAGTACTTC.

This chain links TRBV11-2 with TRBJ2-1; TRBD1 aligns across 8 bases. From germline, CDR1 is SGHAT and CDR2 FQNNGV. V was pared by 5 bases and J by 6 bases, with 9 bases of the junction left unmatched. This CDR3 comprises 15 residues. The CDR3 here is CASSRQGPTSNEQFF. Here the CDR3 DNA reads TGTGCCAGCAGCCGACAGGGGCCGACTAGCAATGAGCAGTTCTTC.

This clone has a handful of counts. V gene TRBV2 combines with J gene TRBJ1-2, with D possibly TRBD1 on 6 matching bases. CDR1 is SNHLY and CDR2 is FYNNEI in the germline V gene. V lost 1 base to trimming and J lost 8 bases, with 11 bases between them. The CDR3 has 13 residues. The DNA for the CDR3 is TGTGCCAGCAGTGAAGGGGGGCAATGGGGCTACACCTTC. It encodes CASSEGGQWGYTF.

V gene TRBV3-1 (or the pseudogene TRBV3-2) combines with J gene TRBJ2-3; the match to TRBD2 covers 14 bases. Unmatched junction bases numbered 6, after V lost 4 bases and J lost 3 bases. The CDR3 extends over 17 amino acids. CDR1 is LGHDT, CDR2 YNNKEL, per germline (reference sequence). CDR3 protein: CASSLRLAGGITDTQYF. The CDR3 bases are TGTGCCAGCAGCCTTAGACTAGCGGGAGGGATTACAGATACGCAGTATTTT.

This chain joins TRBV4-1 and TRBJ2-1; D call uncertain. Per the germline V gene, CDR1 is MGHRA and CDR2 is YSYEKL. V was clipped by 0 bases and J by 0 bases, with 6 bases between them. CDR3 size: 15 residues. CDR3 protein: CASSQEQSSYNEQFF. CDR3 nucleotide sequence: TGCGCCAGCAGCCAAGAACAGAGCTCCTACAATGAGCAGTTCTTC.

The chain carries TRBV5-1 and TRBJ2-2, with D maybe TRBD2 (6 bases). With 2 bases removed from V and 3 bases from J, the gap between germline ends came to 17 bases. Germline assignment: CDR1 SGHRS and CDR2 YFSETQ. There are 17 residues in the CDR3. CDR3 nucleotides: TGCGCCAGCAGCTTACGGGCAGGAGGGGTCGACACCGGGGAGCTGTTTTTT. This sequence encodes CASSLRAGGVDTGELFF. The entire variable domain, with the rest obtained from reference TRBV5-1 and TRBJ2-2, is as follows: KAGVTQTPRYLIKTRGQQVTLSCSPISGHRSVSWYQQTPGQGLQFLFEYFSETQRNKGNFPGRFSGRQFSNSRSEMNVSTLELGDSALYLCASSLRAGGVDTGELFFGEGSRLTVL.

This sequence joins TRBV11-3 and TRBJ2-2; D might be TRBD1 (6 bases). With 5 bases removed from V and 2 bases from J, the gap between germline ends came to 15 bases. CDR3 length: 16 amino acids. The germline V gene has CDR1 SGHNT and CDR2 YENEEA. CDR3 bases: TGTGCCAGCAGCCGTAGGACAGCCCTAAACACCGGGGAGCTGTTTTTT. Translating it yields CASSRRTALNTGELFF.

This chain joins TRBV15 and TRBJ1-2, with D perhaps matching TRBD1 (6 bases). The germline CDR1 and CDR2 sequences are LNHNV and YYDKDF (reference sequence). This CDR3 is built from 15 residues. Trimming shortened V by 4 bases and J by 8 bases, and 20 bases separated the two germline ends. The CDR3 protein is CATSTVTGSGRGYTF. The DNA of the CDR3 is TGTGCCACCAGCACCGTAACAGGGTCTGGAAGAGGCTACACCTTC.

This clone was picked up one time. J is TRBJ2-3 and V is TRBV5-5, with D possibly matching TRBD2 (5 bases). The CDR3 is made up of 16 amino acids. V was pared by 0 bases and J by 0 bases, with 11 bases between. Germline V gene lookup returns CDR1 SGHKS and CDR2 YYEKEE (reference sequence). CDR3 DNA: TGTGCCAGCAGCTTGGTCCTAGCAACTAGCACAGATACGCAGTATTTT. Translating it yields CASSLVLATSTDTQYF.

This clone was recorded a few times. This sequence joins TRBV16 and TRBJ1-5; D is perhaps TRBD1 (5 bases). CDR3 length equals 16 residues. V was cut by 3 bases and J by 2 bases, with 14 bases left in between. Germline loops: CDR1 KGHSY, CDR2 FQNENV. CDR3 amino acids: CASSHSSDSRNQPQHF. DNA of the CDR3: TGTGCCAGCAGCCATTCTAGCGACAGCCGCAATCAGCCCCAGCATTTT.

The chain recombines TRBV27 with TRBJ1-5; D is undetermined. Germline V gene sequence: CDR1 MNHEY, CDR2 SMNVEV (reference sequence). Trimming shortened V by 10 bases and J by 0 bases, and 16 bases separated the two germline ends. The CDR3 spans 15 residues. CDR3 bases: TGTGCCACCCGGAGGGCGATTCATAGCAATCAGCCCCAGCATTTT. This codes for CATRRAIHSNQPQHF.

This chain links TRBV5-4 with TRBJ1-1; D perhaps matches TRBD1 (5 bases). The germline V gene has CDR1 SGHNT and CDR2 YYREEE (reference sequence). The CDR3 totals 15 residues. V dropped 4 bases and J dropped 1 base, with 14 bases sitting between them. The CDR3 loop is CASSQEQVSNTEAFF. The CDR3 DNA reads TGTGCCAGCAGCCAGGAACAGGTATCGAACACTGAAGCTTTCTTT.

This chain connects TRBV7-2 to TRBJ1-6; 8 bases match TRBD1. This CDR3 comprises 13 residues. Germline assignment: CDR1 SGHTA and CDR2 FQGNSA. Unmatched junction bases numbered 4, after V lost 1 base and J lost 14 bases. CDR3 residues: CASSLDRQGTLHF. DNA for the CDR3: TGTGCCAGCAGCTTAGATAGACAGGGGACCCTCCACTTT.

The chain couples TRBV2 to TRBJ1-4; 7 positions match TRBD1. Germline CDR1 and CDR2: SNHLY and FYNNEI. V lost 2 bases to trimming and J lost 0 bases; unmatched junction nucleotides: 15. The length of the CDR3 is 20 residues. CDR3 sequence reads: CASSEPGQGGARSTNEKLFF. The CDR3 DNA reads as TGTGCCAGCAGTGAACCGGGACAAGGGGGCGCAAGGTCAACTAATGAAAAACTGTTTTTT.

CDR3 nucleotides: TGTGCCAGCAGCCCTACTGATCCTTACAATGAGCAGTTCTTC. It yields the protein CASSPTDPYNEQFF. The chain combines TRBV7-3 with TRBJ2-1; D is uncertain. V was trimmed by 5 bases and J by 4 bases, leaving 12 bases between them. There are 14 residues in the CDR3. Germline CDR1 is SGHTA and CDR2 is FQGTGA.

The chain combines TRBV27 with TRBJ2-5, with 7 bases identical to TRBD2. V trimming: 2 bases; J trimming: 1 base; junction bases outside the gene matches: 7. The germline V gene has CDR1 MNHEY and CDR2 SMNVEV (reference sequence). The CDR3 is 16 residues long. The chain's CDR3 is CASSLRAGEGQETQYF. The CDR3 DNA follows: TGTGCCAGCAGTTTACGGGCGGGAGAGGGCCAAGAGACCCAGTACTTC.

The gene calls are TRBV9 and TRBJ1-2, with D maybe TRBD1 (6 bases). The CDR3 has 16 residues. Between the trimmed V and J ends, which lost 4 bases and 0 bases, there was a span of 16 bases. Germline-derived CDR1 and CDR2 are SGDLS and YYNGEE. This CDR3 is CASSRGQKPSNYGYTF. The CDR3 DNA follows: TGTGCCAGCAGCCGAGGACAGAAACCCTCTAACTATGGCTACACCTTC.

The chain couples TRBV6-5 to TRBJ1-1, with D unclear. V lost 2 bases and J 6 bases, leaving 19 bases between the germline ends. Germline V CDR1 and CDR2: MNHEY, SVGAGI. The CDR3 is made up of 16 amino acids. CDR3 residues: CASSYQQQPGMAEAFF. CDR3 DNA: TGTGCCAGCAGTTACCAGCAACAGCCCGGGATGGCTGAAGCTTTCTTT.

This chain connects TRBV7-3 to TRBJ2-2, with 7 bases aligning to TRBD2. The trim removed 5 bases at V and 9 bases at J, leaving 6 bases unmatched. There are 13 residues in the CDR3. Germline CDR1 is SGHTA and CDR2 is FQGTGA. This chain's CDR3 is CASSTSVDRELFF. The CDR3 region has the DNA TGTGCCAGCAGCACTAGCGTCGACCGGGAGCTGTTTTTT.

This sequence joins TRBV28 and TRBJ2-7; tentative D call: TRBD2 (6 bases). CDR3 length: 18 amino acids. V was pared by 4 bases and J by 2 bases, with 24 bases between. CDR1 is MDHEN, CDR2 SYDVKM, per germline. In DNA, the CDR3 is TGTGCCAGCAGTTCTTTTCGTAACCGGGACTTACCTACCTACGAGCAGTACTTC. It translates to CASSSFRNRDLPTYEQYF.

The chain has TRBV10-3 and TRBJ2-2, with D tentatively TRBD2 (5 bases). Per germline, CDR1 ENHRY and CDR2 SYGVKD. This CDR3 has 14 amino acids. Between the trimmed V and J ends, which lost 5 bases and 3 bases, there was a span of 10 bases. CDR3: CAISFGLDTGELFF. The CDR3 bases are TGTGCCATCAGTTTTGGACTCGACACCGGGGAGCTGTTTTTT.

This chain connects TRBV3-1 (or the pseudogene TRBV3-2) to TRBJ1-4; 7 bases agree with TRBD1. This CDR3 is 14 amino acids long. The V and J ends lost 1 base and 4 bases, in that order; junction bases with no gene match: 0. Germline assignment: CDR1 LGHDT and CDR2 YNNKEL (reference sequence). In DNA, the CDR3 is TGTGCCAGCAGCCAAGGACAGGGTAATGAAAAACTGTTTTTT. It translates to CASSQGQGNEKLFF.

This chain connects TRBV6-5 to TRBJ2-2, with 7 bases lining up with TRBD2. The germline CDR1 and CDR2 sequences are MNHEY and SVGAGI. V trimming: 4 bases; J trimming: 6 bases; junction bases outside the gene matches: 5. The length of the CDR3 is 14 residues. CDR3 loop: CASSSRTSAGELFF. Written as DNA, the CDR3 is TGTGCCAGCAGTTCCCGGACTAGTGCCGGGGAGCTGTTTTTT.

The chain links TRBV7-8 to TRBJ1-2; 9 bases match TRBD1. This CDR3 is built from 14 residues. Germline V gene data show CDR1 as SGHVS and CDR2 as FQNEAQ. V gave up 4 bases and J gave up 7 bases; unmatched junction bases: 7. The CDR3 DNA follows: TGTGCCAGCAGCTGGCGGGACAGGGAAGGTGGCTACACCTTC. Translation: CASSWRDREGGYTF.

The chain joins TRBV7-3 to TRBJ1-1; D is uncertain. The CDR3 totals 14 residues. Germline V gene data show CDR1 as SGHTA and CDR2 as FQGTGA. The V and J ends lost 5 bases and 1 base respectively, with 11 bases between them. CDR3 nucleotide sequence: TGTGCCAGCAGCAGGAATACAGAGAACACTGAAGCTTTCTTT. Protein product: CASSRNTENTEAFF.

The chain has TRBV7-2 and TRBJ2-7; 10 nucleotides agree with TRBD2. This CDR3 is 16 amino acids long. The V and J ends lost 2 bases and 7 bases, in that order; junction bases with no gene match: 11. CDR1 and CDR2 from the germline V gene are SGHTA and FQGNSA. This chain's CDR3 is CASSLLLAGGSWEQYF. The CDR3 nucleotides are TGTGCCAGCAGCTTATTGTTAGCGGGAGGAAGTTGGGAGCAGTACTTC.

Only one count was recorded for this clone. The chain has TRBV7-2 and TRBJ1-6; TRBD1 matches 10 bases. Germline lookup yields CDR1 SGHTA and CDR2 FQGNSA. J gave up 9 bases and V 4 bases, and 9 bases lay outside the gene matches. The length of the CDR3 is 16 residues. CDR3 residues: CASSYTGTGEGSPLHF. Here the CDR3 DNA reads TGTGCCAGCAGCTACACCGGGACAGGGGAGGGTTCACCCCTCCACTTT.